The present T cell receptor beta chain was sequenced within a study of blood T cells in healthy people across ages. The wider study: About one barcoded beta molecule was captured per two T cells (by template switching). Whole-study findings and limits: Donor CMV status, an unknown factor, possibly confounded changes in expanded clonotypes.

Through a sample-barcoded 5' primer and a J-beta primer mix, a second PCR was run for roughly 7 to 11 cycles. TCRdb ran MiXCR on the 5' RACE reads and lists one entry per CDR3 protein. The repertoire holds some 1.7 million distinct CDR3 sequences, with roughly 27% as singletons. Of note for this clonotype: Its antigen is still unknown.

Trimming took 8 bases from V and 2 from J, leaving 15 bases between them. This CDR3 has 14 amino acids. Germline V gene lookup returns CDR1 SNHLY and CDR2 FYNNEI. The people who gave samples were healthy Caucasians from Russia, aged about 6 to 100. Material for sequencing was blood. This chain links TRBV2 with TRBJ2-5, with D maybe TRBD1 (5 bases). The sequence derives from a young woman in good health. CDR3 in amino acids: CASGEPTGQETQYF. DNA of the CDR3: TGTGCCAGCGGGGAACCCACAGGACAAGAGACCCAGTACTTC.